A selection of T cell receptor beta chains follows, all from one sample in a study of OX40 agonist ivuxolimab in advanced cancers. Sequencing was performed with immunoSEQ multiplex PCR; in TCRdb, only in-frame clones are kept and a portion is missing. The sample records roughly 49,000 clones, approximately 88% being singletons. The source material was CD4+ or CD8+ T cells sorted from blood, sampled in a trial of the OX40 agonist ivuxolimab. The origin of the receptors is an adult with an advanced solid tumor such as melanoma, head and neck, liver or kidney cancer. Each CDR3 is given with its conserved first and last residue. D genes are given only for firm matches. Some rows have no size entry. The others give once, few or many, or a class for an expanded clone.

CASSEPWGNEQYF,TGTGCCAGCAGTGAACCATGGGGTAACGAGCAGTACTTC,TRBV2,.,.,TRBJ2-7
CGSDEKLFF,TGTGGATCGGATGAAAAACTGTTTTTT,TRBV6-4,.,.,TRBJ1-4
CASSPRSDTQYF,TGTGCCAGCTCACCACGATCAGATACGCAGTATTTT,TRBV18,.,.,TRBJ2-3
CASSIGPSSSYEQYF,TGTGCCAGTAGTATAGGACCTTCGAGCTCCTACGAGCAGTACTTC,TRBV19,.,.,TRBJ2-7
CASSSTSGGQYF,TGTGCCAGCAGCTCAACATCGGGGGGCCAGTACTTC,TRBV11-3,.,TRBD2,TRBJ2-5
CASSPPALNHRPQHF,TGTGCCAGCAGTCCCCCTGCCTTAAACCATCGGCCCCAGCATTTT,TRBV28,.,.,TRBJ1-5
CASSEARTGETDTQYF,TGTGCCAGCAGTGAAGCTCGGACAGGGGAGACAGATACGCAGTATTTT,TRBV6-1,.,TRBD1,TRBJ2-3
CASSWGQGSEKLFF,TGCGCCAGCAGCTGGGGACAGGGTAGTGAAAAACTGTTTTTT,TRBV5-1,once,TRBD1,TRBJ1-4
CASSVGVAGYTGELFF,TGTGCCAGCAGCGTAGGGGTAGCGGGCTACACCGGGGAGCTGTTTTTT,TRBV9,.,TRBD2,TRBJ2-2
CASSRGTDSSRGYTF,TGCGCCAGCAGCCGGGGGACGGATTCTTCTAGGGGCTACACCTTC,TRBV5-1,once,.,TRBJ1-2
CASSSPGLSYEQYF,TGTGCCAGCAGTTCCCCGGGACTCTCCTACGAGCAGTACTTC,TRBV28,.,.,TRBJ2-7
CASSIEGAQPQHF,TGTGCCAGTAGTATTGAGGGGGCCCAGCCCCAGCATTTT,TRBV19,.,TRBD1,TRBJ1-5
CASSLQGGGDTDTQYF,TGTGCCAGCTCACTACAGGGAGGTGGAGACACAGATACGCAGTATTTT,TRBV18,.,.,TRBJ2-3
CAISETGGTNYGYTF,TGTGCCATCAGTGAGACAGGCGGGACTAACTATGGCTACACCTTC,TRBV10-3,.,.,TRBJ1-2
CASSLRESGEQFF,TGCGCCAGCAGCTTGCGGGAGAGCGGTGAGCAGTTCTTC,TRBV5-1,.,.,TRBJ2-1
CASSQQGAGNEKLFF,TGCGCCAGCAGCCAACAGGGGGCGGGTAATGAAAAACTGTTTTTT,TRBV5-1,once,TRBD1,TRBJ1-4
CASSISSSPLHF,TGTGCCAGTAGTATCTCGTCTTCACCCCTCCACTTT,TRBV19,.,.,TRBJ1-6
CASSVAGGSSYNEQFF,TGTGCCAGCAGCGTAGCCGGCGGGAGCTCCTACAATGAGCAGTTCTTC,TRBV9,.,TRBD2,TRBJ2-1
CASSLEKDTQYF,TGTGCCAGCAGCTTAGAAAAGGATACGCAGTATTTT,TRBV11-3,few,.,TRBJ2-3
CASSPRSYGYTF,TGTGCCAGTAGTCCCCGGTCGTATGGCTACACCTTC,TRBV19,.,.,TRBJ1-2
CASRETSKVFNEQFF,TGTGCCAGCAGGGAGACCAGCAAGGTTTTCAATGAGCAGTTCTTC,TRBV6-1,.,.,TRBJ2-1
CASRGQDRVNQPQHF,TGTGCCAGCAGGGGACAGGACAGAGTGAATCAGCCCCAGCATTTT,TRBV19,.,TRBD1,TRBJ1-5
CASSSQGRQVNYGYTF,TGTGCCAGCAGCTCCCAGGGACGACAAGTAAACTATGGCTACACCTTC,TRBV7-9,.,.,TRBJ1-2
CASSVGGLGTEAFF,TGTGCCAGCAGCGTAGGCGGTCTAGGCACTGAAGCTTTCTTT,TRBV9,.,.,TRBJ1-1
CASSRGDRETQYF,TGCGCCAGCAGCAGGGGGGACAGAGAGACCCAGTACTTC,TRBV5-1,.,.,TRBJ2-5
CASSIRGPPGYTF,TGTGCCAGCAGCATCAGGGGGCCACCTGGCTACACCTTC,TRBV11-2,.,TRBD1,TRBJ1-2
CATSIRQGPYEQYF,TGTGCCACCAGCATAAGACAGGGCCCCTACGAGCAGTACTTC,TRBV15,few,TRBD1,TRBJ2-7
CASSLGLGRGQNEQFF,TGCGCCAGCAGCTTGGGCCTAGGCAGGGGGCAAAATGAGCAGTTCTTC,TRBV5-1,.,TRBD1,TRBJ2-1
CASSLASGSAYEQYF,TGTGCCAGCAGCTTGGCCAGCGGGAGTGCCTACGAGCAGTACTTC,TRBV5-8,.,TRBD2,TRBJ2-7
CASSGTGGLSNQPQHF,TGTGCCAGCAGTGGCACAGGGGGCCTAAGCAATCAGCCCCAGCATTTT,TRBV2,.,TRBD1,TRBJ1-5
CASSLLLEHEQFF,TGTGCCAGCAGCTTATTGCTGGAACATGAGCAGTTCTTC,TRBV7-2,once,.,TRBJ2-1
CAWSTGGGQPQHF,TGTGCCTGGAGTACTGGGGGGGGTCAGCCCCAGCATTTT,TRBV30,.,.,TRBJ1-5
CASSLGRTPQETQYF,TGTGCCAGCAGTTTAGGCAGGACCCCCCAAGAGACCCAGTACTTC,TRBV28,.,.,TRBJ2-5
CASSDRGPNEQFF,TGTGCCAGCAGCGACAGGGGGCCCAATGAGCAGTTCTTC,TRBV28,.,TRBD1,TRBJ2-1
CASTPLGAAYTQYF,TGTGCCAGCACACCCTTGGGTGCCGCATATACGCAGTATTTT,TRBV6-5,.,.,TRBJ2-3
CASSPGIAGGPAGELFF,TGTGCCAGCAGTCCCGGGATAGCGGGGGGGCCCGCCGGGGAGCTGTTTTTT,TRBV27,.,TRBD2,TRBJ2-2
CASSGPQAGTDTQYF,TGCGCCAGCAGTGGGCCCCAGGCGGGCACAGATACGCAGTATTTT,TRBV10-1,.,.,TRBJ2-3
CASSVITSGKNTGELFF,TGTGCCAGCAGCGTAATTACTAGCGGGAAGAACACCGGGGAGCTGTTTTTT,TRBV5-4,.,TRBD2,TRBJ2-2
CASRDRVNTEAFF,TGTGCCAGCCGGGACAGGGTGAACACTGAAGCTTTCTTT,TRBV19,.,TRBD1,TRBJ1-1
CASSSATGELFF,TGTGCCAGCAGCAGTGCGACCGGGGAGCTGTTTTTT,TRBV7-3,.,.,TRBJ2-2
CASSYRGSNQPQHF,TGTGCCAGCAGTTACAGAGGAAGCAATCAGCCCCAGCATTTT,TRBV6-5,.,.,TRBJ1-5
CAVQSTDTQYF,TGTGCCGTCCAAAGCACAGATACGCAGTATTTT,TRBV2,.,.,TRBJ2-3
CASSPLSTDTQYF,TGTGCCAGCAGCCCCCTGAGCACAGATACGCAGTATTTT,TRBV7-9,.,.,TRBJ2-3
CASSFDRNTEAFF,TGTGCCAGCAGTTTTGACCGGAACACTGAAGCTTTCTTT,TRBV5-5,.,.,TRBJ1-1
CASSFRDTNYEQYF,TGTGCCAGCAGCTTCCGTGACACAAACTACGAGCAGTACTTC,TRBV11-1,.,.,TRBJ2-7
CASSYTLLAGEQYF,TGTGCCAGCAGTTATACGTTGCTGGCGGGCGAGCAGTACTTC,TRBV6-6,medium-sized,.,TRBJ2-7
CASSSSLEVTQYF,TGTGCCAGCAGCTCCTCACTTGAAGTGACGCAGTATTTT,TRBV7-9,.,.,TRBJ2-3
CASSYLQGSTEAFF,TGTGCCAGCAGTTACCTCCAGGGATCCACTGAAGCTTTCTTT,TRBV6-5,.,.,TRBJ1-1
CAISESGGNQPQHF,TGTGCCATCAGTGAGTCAGGAGGCAATCAGCCCCAGCATTTT,TRBV10-3,.,.,TRBJ1-5
CASSEARGGSNYGYTF,TGTGCCAGCAGTGAAGCGCGAGGAGGATCGAACTATGGCTACACCTTC,TRBV6-1,.,.,TRBJ1-2
CASSPAAGGYGANVLTF,TGTGCCAGCTCACCGGCGGCAGGGGGGTACGGGGCCAACGTCCTGACTTTC,TRBV18,once,.,TRBJ2-6
CASRARRGGVYNEQFF,TGTGCCAGCAGGGCTCGACGGGGGGGCGTCTACAATGAGCAGTTCTTC,TRBV27,few,TRBD2,TRBJ2-1
CASSPKLAGGPYEQYF,TGTGCCAGCAGCCCGAAACTAGCGGGGGGGCCCTACGAGCAGTACTTC,TRBV7-6,.,TRBD2,TRBJ2-7
CASSSPGQGWETGELFF,TGTGCCAGTAGTTCCCCCGGACAGGGATGGGAAACCGGGGAGCTGTTTTTT,TRBV19,.,TRBD1,TRBJ2-2